The clone carrying this T cell receptor (beta chain) was counted many times. The data originate from a study of Graves' ophthalmopathy and Graves' hyperthyroidism. RNA served as the template for amplifying TCR beta CDR3 regions. Amplification began with first-round RT-PCR using HTBI primers, then second-round multiplex PCR was performed. TCRdb used MiXCR to reprocess the multiplex PCR reads, holding one entry per CDR3 protein. The repertoire consists of 400,000 or so distinct CDR3 sequences, with about 17% occurring once and the leading ten covering about 2.4%. The ends were cut back, 11 bases at V and 2 bases at J, with 19 bases in the middle. This CDR3 has 15 residues. The germline V gene has CDR1 MDHEN and CDR2 SYDVKM. Among the hyperthyroidism patients, all were newly diagnosed, aged 18 to 65, with under 2 months' duration. Clinical symptoms and serum thyroxine were used for diagnosis; TRAb, thyroid ultrasound and orbital computed tomography were also relied on. The authors isolated PBMCs from more than 9 ml of fresh peripheral blood.

The V call is TRBV28, the J call TRBJ1-5; maybe TRBD1 (6 bases). The specimen sequenced was peripheral blood. This TCR was recovered from an adult woman with stable Graves' hyperthyroidism. For the CDR3, the DNA is TGTGCCGCGAACTTCAGGGGTGTCGGCAATCAGCCCCAGCATTTT. Its protein is CAANFRGVGNQPQHF.